The 8 T cell receptor beta chains below all came from one sample that was sequenced in a study of T cells in Graves' hyperthyroidism and ophthalmopathy (dated by TCRdb to about 2019). Receptor amplification or capture employed multiplex PCR. The sequencer was an Illumina HiSeq 2000. Amplification of TCR beta CDR3 regions was carried out from RNA transcripts. The TCR CDR3 was subjected to a first round of RT-PCR using the HTBI primer set and the Qiagen OneStep RT-PCR kit. Through fastp at Q25 and MiXCR, TCRdb rebuilt clones from the public reads, retaining in-frame beta chains. Each CDR3 protein gets just one entry, which takes the most common genes and DNA from the rows behind it. This sample has 470,000 or so distinct CDR3 sequences in its table, and less than 25% of those were observed once. Less than 30% of the sample is in the top ten clones. The sequenced sample was blood. These receptors were collected from a man younger than 30 with Graves' hyperthyroidism.

The sample holds many counts of this clonotype. The chain joins TRBV4-1 to TRBJ1-1; a possible D gene is TRBD1 (6 bases). Trimming removed 0 bases from V and 4 bases from J, with 12 bases in between. The germline gives CDR1 MGHRA, CDR2 YSYEKL. CDR3 length equals 15 residues. DNA of the CDR3: TGCGCCAGCAGCCAAGAGGGTAGGGGGGTCACTGAAGCTTTCTTT. As protein: CASSQEGRGVTEAFF.

This clonotype was observed at least ten times. CDR3: CASSLTGTTSYEQYF. CDR3 sequence (DNA): TGTGCCAGCAGTTTGACCGGGACTACTTCCTACGAGCAGTACTTC. The chain recombines TRBV28 with TRBJ2-7, with 7 positions matching TRBD2. J lost 1 base, V lost 3 bases, and 6 bases had no gene match. There are 15 residues in the CDR3. Germline V gives CDR1 MDHEN, CDR2 SYDVKM.

This clonotype occurred many times. This chain joins TRBV6-5 and TRBJ1-5; D ambiguous. This CDR3 is 16 amino acids long. CDR1 is MNHEY, CDR2 SVGAGI, per germline. V was trimmed by 5 bases and J by 1 base, leaving 15 bases between them. In nucleotides, the CDR3 is TGTGCCAGCAGTACTCCCGGGGAAGGGAGCAATCAGCCCCAGCATTTT. Translation gives CASSTPGEGSNQPQHF.

This clonotype showed up just a few times. This sequence joins TRBV2 and TRBJ2-2; tentatively, D is TRBD2 (6 bases). V lost 1 base to trimming and J lost 4 bases, with 19 bases between them. This CDR3 contains 18 residues. Germline assignment: CDR1 SNHLY and CDR2 FYNNEI. The CDR3 sequence is CASSEDGSGLPGTGELFF. The CDR3 bases are TGTGCCAGCAGTGAAGATGGATCGGGACTCCCGGGCACCGGGGAGCTGTTTTTT. The full variable domain, with the rest looked up from reference TRBV2 and TRBJ2-2, is EPEVTQTPSHQVTQMGQEVILRCVPISNHLYFYWYRQILGQKVEFLVSFYNNEISEKSEIFDDQFSVERPDGSNFTLKIRSTKLEDSAMYFCASSEDGSGLPGTGELFFGEGSRLTVL.

This clonotype appeared a few times. The rearrangement uses TRBV30 and TRBJ1-5; weak D call: TRBD1 (6 bases). The CDR3 is 15 residues long. V lost 1 base and J lost 7, with 17 bases in between. Germline V lookup: CDR1 GTSNPN, CDR2 SVGIG (reference sequence). The CDR3 reads CAWSAGLGQGQPQHF. The CDR3 nucleotides read TGTGCCTGGAGTGCCGGTCTGGGACAAGGACAGCCCCAGCATTTT.

In its sample, this clonotype was seen many times. This chain connects TRBV27 to TRBJ2-7, with 16 bases identical to TRBD2. CDR1 MNHEY and CDR2 SMNVEV come from the germline V gene (reference sequence). V lost 3 bases and J lost 6; bases outside the gene matches: 11. The CDR3 extends over 18 amino acids. In DNA, the CDR3 is TGTGCCAGCAGTTTGAGGGACGGGACTAGCGGGGGGGCCCGCGAGCAGTACTTC. The encoded protein is CASSLRDGTSGGAREQYF.

This clonotype was observed a few times. The chain links TRBV15 to TRBJ2-5; a weak D match, TRBD2 (6 bases). The germline gives CDR1 LNHNV, CDR2 YYDKDF (reference sequence). The CDR3 is 16 amino acids. V gave up 0 bases and J gave up 2 bases, with 13 bases separating them. The CDR3 spells CATSRDRTSRQETQYF. CDR3 nucleotides: TGTGCCACCAGCAGAGATAGAACTAGCAGACAAGAGACCCAGTACTTC.

This clonotype was detected many times. The CDR3 reads CASSSSDGSYEQYF. DNA for the CDR3: TGTGCCAGCAGCTCTTCGGACGGCTCCTACGAGCAGTACTTC. V and J are TRBV7-6 and TRBJ2-7; D uncertain. Trimming removed 4 bases at V and 0 bases at J, with 10 bases between. Looked up from germline, CDR1 is SGHVS and CDR2 is FNYEAQ. This CDR3 comprises 14 residues.